This TCR beta chain was retrieved from a study of blood T cell repertoires in COVID-19. The assay was immunoSEQ multiplex PCR, and TCRdb's table has in-frame clones only and misses some. Of 9,500 to 11,000 clones listed, 88% are singletons. Per the germline V gene, CDR1 is MDHEN and CDR2 is SYDVKM. There are 16 residues in the CDR3. V was pared by 3 bases and J by 3 bases, with 8 bases of the junction left unmatched. Material for sequencing was peripheral blood. V and J are TRBV28 and TRBJ1-5, with 7 bases fitting TRBD1. The clonotype was recovered from a human donor in a cohort sampled during active COVID-19. For the CDR3, the DNA is TGTGCCAGCAGTTTTGAGGACAGGCTATACAATCAGCCCCAGCATTTT. Amino acid sequence: CASSFEDRLYNQPQHF.